This entry describes one TCR beta chain. Donors, without exception, were Caucasian adults residing in Nashville, Tennessee. Samples left unsorted employed around 92 million PBMCs for genomic DNA. Deep-level settings were used for running the assay. The material for each subset, its genomic DNA, was split evenly across several immunoSEQ plates. Assay: immunoSEQ multiplex PCR; the TCRdb copy retains only in-frame clones and omits some. This table has around 530,000 clones, about 80% appearing once. The record originates from a study of shared clonotypes between healthy human individuals. There are 17 residues in the CDR3. The junction had 7 bases not matched to a gene; V was cut back by 0 bases and J by 4 bases. Germline-derived CDR1 and CDR2 are LGHNA and YNFKEQ.

The gene calls are TRBV4-2 and TRBJ2-2, with 8 bases identical to TRBD1. Sequences were obtained from PBMCs. This receptor was obtained from a woman aged 40-49 years in good health. Some clones in this sample may be carry-over from other donors' samples. This CDR3 is CASSQDVDRVFTGELFF. CDR3 in DNA: TGTGCCAGCAGCCAAGATGTGGACAGGGTGTTCACCGGGGAGCTGTTTTTT.